A single sample is the source of the 23 T cell receptor beta chains below, sequenced in a study of blood T cell repertoires in COVID-19. Produced via immunoSEQ multiplex PCR; TCRdb's table is partial and in-frame only. The top ten clones hold 17% of a sample with approximately 180,000 clones, more than 75% of them seen once. The sample taken for sequencing was PBMCs or T cells enriched from blood (not recorded which). Source of these receptors: a woman between 45 and 60 years old with acute COVID-19.

In its sample, this clone was seen a few times. The rearrangement links TRBV28 to TRBJ1-1; TRBD1 is a possible D gene (5 bases). V was shortened by 5 bases and J by 1 base, with 11 bases between the two germline ends. Germline lookup yields CDR1 MDHEN and CDR2 SYDVKM. The CDR3 loop spans 14 amino acids. The CDR3 DNA follows: TGTGCCAGCAGTCCTGGTGACAGGAACACTGAAGCTTTCTTT. Protein: CASSPGDRNTEAFF.

The chain uses TRBV7-9 and TRBJ1-2; 7 nucleotides agree with TRBD1. The V gene end was trimmed by 5 bases and the J gene end by 8 bases; junction bases not matched to a gene: 8. This CDR3 spans 13 amino acids. CDR1 and CDR2 (germline): SEHNR, FQNEAQ (reference sequence). CDR3 protein: CASSLMTGSGYTF. The CDR3 DNA is TGTGCCAGCAGCCTAATGACAGGGTCCGGCTACACCTTC. The whole variable domain, filled in from reference TRBV7-9 and TRBJ1-2, reads DTGVSQNPRHKITKRGQNVTFRCDPISEHNRLYWYRQTLGQGPEFLTYFQNEAQLEKSRLLSDRFSAERPKGSFSTLEIQRTEQGDSAMYLCASSLMTGSGYTFGSGTRLTVV.

This sequence joins TRBV19 and TRBJ1-5, with D tentatively TRBD1 (6 bases). The germline V gene encodes CDR1 LNHDA and CDR2 SQIVND (reference sequence). Trimming pared 3 bases from V and 4 bases from J, leaving 19 bases between. This CDR3 is 17 amino acids long. This CDR3 reads CASSIEPNRALNQPQHF. The CDR3 DNA reads as TGTGCCAGTAGTATCGAGCCTAACAGGGCACTGAATCAGCCCCAGCATTTT.

The chain uses TRBV12-5 and TRBJ2-3; 8 nucleotides line up with TRBD1. Looked up from germline, CDR1 is LGHNT and CDR2 is FRNRAP. CDR3 length equals 15 residues. V was clipped by 4 bases and J by 5 bases; unmatched bases: 8. Here the CDR3 DNA reads TGTGCTAGTGGTTCCGGGACAGGCGGGCTAGATACGCAGTATTTT. Encoded protein: CASGSGTGGLDTQYF.

This chain links TRBV19 with TRBJ1-2; D is unclear. Germline CDR1 is LNHDA and CDR2 is SQIVND (reference sequence). This CDR3 is 15 amino acids long. The V end lost 8 bases, the J end lost 8 bases, and 24 bases lay between the germline ends. In DNA form, the CDR3 reads TGTGCCAGTTCTCGGCAGTACGATAAGGAGGCGGGCTACACCTTC. It specifies CASSRQYDKEAGYTF. The variable domain in full, with the rest retrieved from reference TRBV19 and TRBJ1-2, is DGGITQSPKYLFRKEGQNVTLSCEQNLNHDAMYWYRQDPGQGLRLIYYSQIVNDFQKGDIAEGYSVSREKKESFPLTVTSAQKNPTAFYLCASSRQYDKEAGYTFGSGTRLTVV.

This clone has just one count. The V and J genes are TRBV2 and TRBJ1-1; TRBD1 is a possible D gene (5 bases). Between the trimmed V and J ends, which lost 6 bases and 6 bases, there was a span of 17 bases. The germline V gene has CDR1 SNHLY and CDR2 FYNNEI. The CDR3 totals 14 residues. The CDR3 here is CASRGRVMEPEAFF. The CDR3 DNA reads as TGTGCCAGCAGAGGCAGGGTCATGGAGCCTGAAGCTTTCTTT.

CDR3 bases: TGTGCCAGTCCGGGGTCCGGAACCTACGAGCAGTACGTC. It translates to CASPGSGTYEQYV. V gene TRBV6-5 combines with J gene TRBJ2-7; D might be TRBD2 (5 bases). The germline V gene has CDR1 MNHEY and CDR2 SVGAGI. The CDR3 totals 13 residues. Deletions cut 9 bases from V and 2 bases from J, with 14 bases between.

This chain links TRBV5-1 with TRBJ2-6, with a weak D call TRBD1 (7 bases). V lost 7 bases to trimming and J lost 0 bases, with 14 bases between them. Germline V gene data show CDR1 as SGHRS and CDR2 as YFSETQ. This CDR3 is 16 amino acids long. The CDR3 loop reads CASGRGEGSGANVLTF. CDR3 DNA: TGCGCCAGCGGCAGGGGGGAAGGCTCTGGGGCCAACGTCCTGACTTTC. The entire variable domain, with the rest obtained from reference TRBV5-1 and TRBJ2-6, is as follows: KAGVTQTPRYLIKTRGQQVTLSCSPISGHRSVSWYQQTPGQGLQFLFEYFSETQRNKGNFPGRFSGRQFSNSRSEMNVSTLELGDSALYLCASGRGEGSGANVLTFGAGSRLTVL.

Points on this clone: The sample carries other DNA sequences with the same CDR3. The chain has TRBV30 and TRBJ1-1; D not resolved. Trimming removed 0 bases from V and 5 bases from J, with 7 bases in between. The germline CDR1 and CDR2 sequences are GTSNPN and SVGIG (reference sequence). The CDR3 length is 12 residues. The CDR3 spells CAWSVGGTEAFF. In nucleotides, the CDR3 is TGTGCCTGGAGTGTAGGCGGGACTGAAGCTTTCTTT.

This chain connects TRBV2 to TRBJ1-4, with 7 bases matching TRBD1. Germline CDR1 SNHLY, CDR2 FYNNEI. CDR3 length: 13 amino acids. V shed 4 bases and J 6 bases; nucleotides not matched to a gene: 2. The CDR3 spells CASSGRGHEKLFF. In DNA form, the CDR3 reads TGTGCCAGCAGTGGGAGGGGGCATGAAAAACTGTTTTTT.

V is TRBV28 and J is TRBJ2-3, with D possibly TRBD1 on 6 matching bases. Germline-derived CDR1 and CDR2 are MDHEN and SYDVKM. This CDR3 has 13 residues. The ends were cut back, 10 bases at V and 2 bases at J, with 13 bases in the middle. CDR3 region: CAIERGYTDTQYF. The CDR3 DNA follows: TGTGCCATTGAAAGGGGGTACACAGATACGCAGTATTTT.

The chain employs TRBV5-1 and TRBJ2-3; 12 bases are shared with TRBD2. The length of the CDR3 is 17 residues. Germline V gene sequence: CDR1 SGHRS, CDR2 YFSETQ. Trimming cost V 5 bases and J 6 bases; bases outside gene matches: 13. CDR3 loop: CASRESGLAGFTDTQYF. CDR3 in DNA: TGCGCCAGCAGGGAATCAGGACTAGCGGGATTTACTGATACGCAGTATTTT.

This chain connects TRBV4-1 to TRBJ1-5; no firm D call. The CDR3 has 16 residues. CDR1 is MGHRA, CDR2 YSYEKL, per germline. V shed 4 bases and J shed 3 bases, with 16 bases lying between them. The CDR3, as DNA: TGCGCCAGCAGCCCTACCCCGAGGTCCGACAATCAGCCCCAGCATTTT. The encoded protein is CASSPTPRSDNQPQHF.

This rearrangement joins TRBV27 to TRBJ2-7, with 13 bases lining up with TRBD2. This CDR3 region has 17 residues. Germline CDR1 MNHEY, CDR2 SMNVEV (reference sequence). The V segment lost 5 bases and the J segment 3 bases; nucleotides outside the gene matches: 10. DNA of the CDR3: TGTGCCAGCAGTACCCTTGCCGGGACTAGCGGGGACTACGAGCAGTACGTC. Translating gives CASSTLAGTSGDYEQYV.

The J gene is TRBJ1-6, the V gene TRBV18, with 9 bases aligning to TRBD1. Germline CDR1 KGHSH, CDR2 LQKENI. This CDR3 comprises 19 residues. J lost 6 bases, V lost 1 base, and 13 bases had no gene match. In DNA form, the CDR3 reads TGTGCCAGCTCACCACGTTCTCCGGGACAGGGTGGTCGTAATTCACCCCTCCACTTT. Its translation is CASSPRSPGQGGRNSPLHF. Full variable domain (missing parts from reference TRBV18 and TRBJ1-6): NAGVMQNPRHLVRRRGQEARLRCSPMKGHSHVYWYRQLPEEGLKFMVYLQKENIIDESGMPKERFSAEFPKEGPSILRIQQVVRGDSAAYFCASSPRSPGQGGRNSPLHFGNGTRLTVT.

This rearrangement joins TRBV5-6 to TRBJ1-1, with 7 bases identical to TRBD1. Germline V gives CDR1 SGHDT, CDR2 YYEEEE. This CDR3 comprises 15 residues. V lost 4 bases to trimming and J lost 2 bases; unmatched junction nucleotides: 8. As DNA, the CDR3 is TGTGCCAGCAGCCCCTCGGACAGGACTAACACTGAAGCTTTCTTT. Residues: CASSPSDRTNTEAFF.

This clone was detected only a few times. This chain connects TRBV7-2 to TRBJ1-2; 8 bases are shared with TRBD1. Trimming removed 4 bases from V and 4 bases from J; junction bases left unmatched: 8. The CDR3 has 15 amino acids. Germline-derived CDR1 and CDR2 are SGHTA and FQGNSA. The CDR3 DNA sequence: TGTGCCAGCAGCTCATCTCCAGGGGGCTCCTATGGCTACACCTTC. Protein sequence: CASSSSPGGSYGYTF.

The rearrangement joins TRBV24-1 to TRBJ1-6; weak D call: TRBD1 (5 bases). CDR1 and CDR2 from the germline V gene are KGHDR and SFDVKD. Trimming shortened V by 4 bases and J by 3 bases, and 12 bases separated the two germline ends. This CDR3 has 16 amino acids. Here the CDR3 DNA reads TGTGCCACCAGTGAAGGGGCCGGCGTCTATAATTCACCCCTCCACTTT. Its translation is CATSEGAGVYNSPLHF.

A word on this clone: A much larger clonotype is one base distant, so this may be a read error. Other DNA sequences in this specimen translate into the identical CDR3. The J gene is TRBJ1-1, the V gene TRBV28, with D maybe TRBD1 (5 bases). The CDR3 has 14 amino acids. CDR1 is MDHEN and CDR2 is SYDVKM in the germline V gene. Trimming took off 2 bases at V and 1 base at J, with 8 bases between the two ends. The CDR3 protein is CASSLGQGNTEAFF. The CDR3 DNA is TGTGCCAGCAGTTTAGGGCAGGGGAACACTGAAGCTTTCTTT.

The rearrangement links TRBV24-1 to TRBJ1-1, with 7 bases identical to TRBD1. CDR3 length: 13 residues. V gave up 8 bases and J gave up 5 bases; unmatched junction bases: 7. The germline gives CDR1 KGHDR, CDR2 SFDVKD. CDR3 nucleotides: TGTGCCACCAAAGACAGGGATAGTACTGAAGCTTTCTTT. Translation gives CATKDRDSTEAFF.

Here the CDR3 DNA reads TGTGCCTGGAGTGTAGGAGCTCAGCCCCAGCATTTT. It specifies CAWSVGAQPQHF. The V and J genes are TRBV30 and TRBJ1-5; D gene uncertain. The length of the CDR3 is 12 residues. Trimming took off 0 bases at V and 6 bases at J, with 6 bases between the two ends. The V gene's germline CDR1 is GTSNPN and CDR2 SVGIG (reference sequence).

The chain links TRBV11-3 to TRBJ2-3, with 8 bases identical to TRBD2. Unmatched junction bases numbered 9, after V lost 5 bases and J lost 5 bases. The CDR3 extends over 15 amino acids. The germline gives CDR1 SGHNT, CDR2 YENEEA. The CDR3 region has the DNA TGTGCCAGCAGCAACCCGGGACTAGTGGGAGATACGCAGTATTTT. Its translation: CASSNPGLVGDTQYF.

This clone appeared a few times. The rearrangement links TRBV18 to TRBJ2-5; 13 nucleotides agree with TRBD2. The CDR3 totals 16 residues. V gave up 2 bases and J gave up 1 base; unmatched junction bases: 1. Per germline, CDR1 KGHSH and CDR2 LQKENI. Written as DNA, the CDR3 is TGTGCCAGCTCACCAAGGACTAGCGGGGGCCAAGAGACCCAGTACTTC. Translating gives CASSPRTSGGQETQYF. Full variable domain (missing parts from reference TRBV18 and TRBJ2-5): NAGVMQNPRHLVRRRGQEARLRCSPMKGHSHVYWYRQLPEEGLKFMVYLQKENIIDESGMPKERFSAEFPKEGPSILRIQQVVRGDSAAYFCASSPRTSGGQETQYFGPGTRLLVL.